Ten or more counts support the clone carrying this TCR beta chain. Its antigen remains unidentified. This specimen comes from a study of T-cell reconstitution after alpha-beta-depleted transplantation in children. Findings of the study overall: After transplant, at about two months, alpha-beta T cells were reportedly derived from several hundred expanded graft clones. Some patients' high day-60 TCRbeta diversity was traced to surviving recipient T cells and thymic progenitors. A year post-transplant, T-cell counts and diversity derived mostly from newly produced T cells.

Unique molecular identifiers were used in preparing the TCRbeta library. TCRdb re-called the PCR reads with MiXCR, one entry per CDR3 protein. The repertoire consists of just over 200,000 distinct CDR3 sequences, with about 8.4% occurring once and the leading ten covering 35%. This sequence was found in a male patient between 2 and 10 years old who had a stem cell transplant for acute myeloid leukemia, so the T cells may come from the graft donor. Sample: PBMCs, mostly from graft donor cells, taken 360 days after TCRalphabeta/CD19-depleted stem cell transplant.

CDR3 sequence reads: CATSTGGELFF. CDR3 in DNA: TGTGCCACCAGCACGGGAGGGGAGCTGTTTTTT. The V call is TRBV15, the J call TRBJ2-2; D may be TRBD2 (5 bases). Trimming pared 4 bases from V and 8 bases from J, leaving 5 bases between. CDR3 length: 11 amino acids. Per the germline V gene, CDR1 is LNHNV and CDR2 is YYDKDF (reference sequence).